The T cell receptor beta chain described here comes from a study of CD8+CD57+ T cells in acquired aplastic anemia. Study background: Recorded DNA amounts for sorted CD4+ and CD8+ cells had an average of 3.2 ug.

This clonotype has ten or more counts. Its target is not known. Template material for TCR beta VDJ and CDR3 profiling consisted of genomic DNA. In TCRdb, the reads were re-called with MiXCR into one record per CDR3 protein. The data show some 160,000 distinct CDR3 sequences, with around half seen just once and approximately 3% held by the top ten. Overall study results and limits: Fewer than 35 shared CD8+ CDR3s appeared highly expressed within patients' immunodominant clones.

The V and J ends lost 4 bases and 6 bases respectively, with 16 bases between them. The CDR3 loop spans 14 amino acids. Germline V gene sequence: CDR1 LNHDA, CDR2 SQIVND (reference sequence). Whoever was chosen for sequencing had shown CD8+CD57+ cell expansion by flow cytometry. The patients, all of them, had severe acquired aplastic anemia. No patient had been given any therapy when blood was sampled. The chain has TRBV19 and TRBJ2-7; maybe TRBD2 (6 bases). The sample was sorted CD4+, CD8+, or CD8+CD57+ T cells (not recorded which) from PBMCs. The TCR was taken from a human donor with aplastic anemia. The CDR3 sequence: CASSTGGEQGEQYF. As DNA, the CDR3 is TGTGCCAGTAGTACCGGGGGTGAGCAGGGCGAGCAGTACTTC.